This T cell receptor beta chain was found in a study of OX40 agonist ivuxolimab in advanced cancers. Overall study context: Enrollees could have had prior anti-PD-1, anti-PD-L1 or anti-CTLA-4 therapy, which about 40% had received. General study findings and limits: CD4+ and CD8+ T cells in blood underwent clonal expansion by week 6 at 0.1 to 3.0 mg/kg. Low clonal expansion, among the lowest seen, marked partial responders at 0.1-3.0 mg/kg.

Repertoires were generated with immunoSEQ multiplex PCR, while TCRdb's copy carries only in-frame clones and drops some. The sample lists approximately 89,000 clones, about 83% occurring once. This clone was detected once. Its cognate antigen is unknown. In germline, CDR1 is LNHNV, CDR2 YYDKDF (reference sequence). V dropped 3 bases and J dropped 2 bases, with 13 bases sitting between them. CDR3 length: 16 amino acids. V is TRBV15 and J is TRBJ2-2, with D possibly matching TRBD2 (7 bases). The sequence was obtained from an adult with an advanced solid tumor such as melanoma, head and neck, liver or kidney cancer. Here the sequenced sample was CD4+ or CD8+ T cells sorted from blood, taken in a trial of the OX40 agonist ivuxolimab. DNA for the CDR3: TGTGCCACCAGCAGGGGGGGGCCGGGTAACACCGGGGAGCTGTTTTTT. It is translated as CATSRGGPGNTGELFF.